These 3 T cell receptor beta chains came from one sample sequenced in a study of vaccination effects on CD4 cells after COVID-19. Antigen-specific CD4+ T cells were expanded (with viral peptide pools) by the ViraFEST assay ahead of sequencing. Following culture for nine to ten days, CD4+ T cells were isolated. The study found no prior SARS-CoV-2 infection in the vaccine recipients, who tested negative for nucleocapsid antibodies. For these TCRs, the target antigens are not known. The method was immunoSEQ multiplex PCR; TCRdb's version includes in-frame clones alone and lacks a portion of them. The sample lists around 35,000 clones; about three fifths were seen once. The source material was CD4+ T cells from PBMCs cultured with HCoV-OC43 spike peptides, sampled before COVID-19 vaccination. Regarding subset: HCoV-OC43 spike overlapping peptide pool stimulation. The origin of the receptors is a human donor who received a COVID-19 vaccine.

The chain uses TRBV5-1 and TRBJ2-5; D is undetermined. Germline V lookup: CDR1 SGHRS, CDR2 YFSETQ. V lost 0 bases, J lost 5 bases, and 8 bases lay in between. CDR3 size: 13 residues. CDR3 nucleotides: TGCGCCAGCAGCTTGGCGTCAACGGAGACCCAGTACTTC. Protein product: CASSLASTETQYF.

This CDR3 is CASSQDLDAEAFF. The CDR3 DNA sequence: TGTGCCAGCAGCCAAGATTTGGATGCTGAAGCTTTCTTT. The rearrangement joins TRBV3-1 (or the pseudogene TRBV3-2) to TRBJ1-1; D is undetermined. Trimming cost V 0 bases and J 6 bases, with 8 bases left between them. The CDR3 length is 13 residues. Germline V gives CDR1 LGHDT, CDR2 YNNKEL (reference sequence).

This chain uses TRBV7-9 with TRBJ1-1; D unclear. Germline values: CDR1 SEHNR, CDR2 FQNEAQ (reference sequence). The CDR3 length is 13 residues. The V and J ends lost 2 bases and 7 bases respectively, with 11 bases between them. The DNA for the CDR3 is TGTGCCAGCAGCTTAAACGAAGATGGTGAAGCTTTCTTT. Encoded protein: CASSLNEDGEAFF.